The 19 T cell receptor beta chains given below trace back to one sample, sequenced in a study of cytomegalovirus exposure and HLA in healthy donors. Profiled with immunoSEQ multiplex PCR; TCRdb holds only in-frame clones, not every one. The sample holds more than 250,000 clones, roughly 87% seen once. Sequences were obtained from PBMCs. The origin of the receptors is a woman aged 25 to 39 in good health and CMV-seropositive.

The V and J genes are TRBV27 and TRBJ2-1; 16 nucleotides align to TRBD2. V lost 5 bases, J lost 6 bases, and 4 bases stayed unmatched. Germline V gives CDR1 MNHEY, CDR2 SMNVEV (reference sequence). This CDR3 has 16 residues. The CDR3: CASSLGTSGRANEQFF. The CDR3, as DNA: TGTGCCAGCAGTCTAGGGACTAGCGGGAGGGCCAATGAGCAGTTCTTC.

The V gene is TRBV25-1, the J gene TRBJ1-1, with TRBD1 matching 8 bases. Unmatched junction bases numbered 10, after V lost 3 bases and J lost 7 bases. The CDR3 sequence is 15 residues long. Germline CDR1 is MGHDK and CDR2 is SYGVNS. The CDR3 DNA is TGTGCCAGCAGTGAGTTTTATCGGACAGGGAGTGAAGCTTTCTTT. Amino acids: CASSEFYRTGSEAFF.

This sequence joins TRBV19 and TRBJ2-1, with 9 nucleotides matching TRBD1. Germline V gene lookup returns CDR1 LNHDA and CDR2 SQIVND (reference sequence). The CDR3 loop spans 15 amino acids. With V trimmed by 1 base and J by 6 bases, 4 bases remained unmatched. The CDR3 here is CASSIGQGGSNEQFF. CDR3 DNA sequence: TGTGCCAGTAGTATAGGACAGGGGGGAAGCAATGAGCAGTTCTTC.

The rearrangement links TRBV6-5 to TRBJ1-6; D gene ambiguous. V shed 6 bases and J shed 3 bases, with 12 bases lying between them. The CDR3 covers 15 residues. The germline V gene encodes CDR1 MNHEY and CDR2 SVGAGI. CDR3 sequence reads: CASSNWPLYNSPLHF. DNA of the CDR3: TGTGCCAGCAGCAACTGGCCGCTCTATAATTCACCCCTCCACTTT.

The gene calls are TRBV13 and TRBJ1-5, with 7 bases lining up with TRBD1. This CDR3 region has 13 residues. CDR1 is PRHDT, CDR2 FYEKMQ, per germline (reference sequence). The J segment lost 6 bases and the V segment lost 5 bases, leaving 4 bases of the junction unmatched. The DNA for the CDR3 is TGTGCCAGCAGCCTCACAGGGGCTCAGCCCCAGCATTTT. Residues: CASSLTGAQPQHF.

The J gene is TRBJ2-1, the V gene TRBV7-9; 9 bases align to TRBD2. The CDR3 length is 17 residues. V shed 5 bases, J shed 2 bases, and the junction held 10 bases outside the gene matches. Per germline, CDR1 SEHNR and CDR2 FQNEAQ (reference sequence). The DNA for the CDR3 is TGTGCCAGCAGCCCGAGGACTAGCGTGCCCACCTACAATGAGCAGTTCTTC. Protein sequence: CASSPRTSVPTYNEQFF. Variable domain in full (rest from reference TRBV7-9 and TRBJ2-1): DTGVSQNPRHKITKRGQNVTFRCDPISEHNRLYWYRQTLGQGPEFLTYFQNEAQLEKSRLLSDRFSAERPKGSFSTLEIQRTEQGDSAMYLCASSPRTSVPTYNEQFFGPGTRLTVL.

The chain employs TRBV6-5 and TRBJ1-5, with a possible D match to TRBD1 (6 bases). Deletions cut 0 bases from V and 3 bases from J, with 12 bases between. The CDR3 runs 16 residues. Germline assignment: CDR1 MNHEY and CDR2 SVGAGI. CDR3 protein: CASSYSRDTVNQPQHF. In DNA form, the CDR3 reads TGTGCCAGCAGTTACTCGCGGGACACGGTCAATCAGCCCCAGCATTTT.

The chain carries TRBV5-1 and TRBJ2-3; TRBD2 matches 9 bases. In germline, CDR1 is SGHRS, CDR2 YFSETQ. This CDR3 has 16 amino acids. The V gene end was trimmed by 1 base and the J gene end by 0 bases; junction bases not matched to a gene: 3. CDR3 DNA: TGCGCCAGCAGCTTGCCTACTAGCGGGAGCACAGATACGCAGTATTTT. Protein sequence: CASSLPTSGSTDTQYF.

The chain has TRBV7-8 and TRBJ2-7; TRBD2 matches at 10 bases. The CDR3 consists of 16 residues. In germline, CDR1 is SGHVS, CDR2 FQNEAQ. V lost 5 bases to trimming and J lost 0 bases; unmatched junction nucleotides: 7. The CDR3 reads CASSPLAGVTSYEQYF. As DNA, the CDR3 is TGTGCCAGCAGCCCTCTAGCGGGGGTTACCTCCTACGAGCAGTACTTC.

The genes are TRBV29-1 and TRBJ1-3; tentative D call: TRBD1 (6 bases). V was trimmed by 4 bases and J by 0 bases, leaving 10 bases between them. This CDR3 spans 14 amino acids. The germline gives CDR1 SQVTM, CDR2 ANQGSEA. The CDR3 DNA is TGCAGCGTTGTCGGACAGAGCTCTGGAAACACCATATATTTT. It specifies CSVVGQSSGNTIYF.

The gene calls are TRBV6-5 and TRBJ2-2, with 8 bases identical to TRBD1. The germline V gene encodes CDR1 MNHEY and CDR2 SVGAGI. V lost 2 bases to trimming and J lost 6 bases; unmatched junction nucleotides: 2. The CDR3 consists of 14 residues. CDR3: CASSYDRGAGELFF. The CDR3 bases are TGTGCCAGCAGTTACGACAGGGGCGCCGGGGAGCTGTTTTTT.

This clone was seen only once. This sequence joins TRBV6-5 and TRBJ1-5; D perhaps matches TRBD1 (6 bases). Trimming removed 3 bases from V and 1 base from J, with 10 bases in between. This CDR3 is built from 15 residues. Germline CDR1 MNHEY, CDR2 SVGAGI. CDR3 bases: TGTGCCAGCAGTTATGGCAGGGGAAGCAATCAGCCCCAGCATTTT. This sequence encodes CASSYGRGSNQPQHF.

This chain links TRBV6-5 with TRBJ1-1; 8 nucleotides agree with TRBD1. After removal of 2 bases from V and 4 bases from J, the junction contained 3 bases not matched to a gene. This CDR3 is built from 14 residues. Germline CDR1 is MNHEY and CDR2 is SVGAGI. The CDR3 DNA reads as TGTGCCAGCAGTTACGCTACAGGGGGCACTGAAGCTTTCTTT. Protein sequence: CASSYATGGTEAFF.

The chain combines TRBV18 with TRBJ2-7, with a weak D call TRBD1 (6 bases). With 2 bases removed from V and 6 bases from J, the gap between germline ends came to 14 bases. In germline, CDR1 is KGHSH, CDR2 LQKENI. The CDR3 extends over 14 amino acids. CDR3: CASSPVNRDGEQYF. The CDR3 region has the DNA TGTGCCAGCTCACCAGTCAACAGGGACGGCGAGCAGTACTTC.

The sample holds one count of this clone. CDR3 DNA sequence: TGCGCCAGCAGCCAAGGAGTAGGCGGGCTTGGGGGCTACACCTTC. Amino acid sequence: CASSQGVGGLGGYTF. The chain joins TRBV4-3 to TRBJ1-2; the D is unclear. The CDR3 loop spans 15 amino acids. V lost 1 base and J 8 bases, leaving 17 bases between the germline ends. CDR1 LGHNA and CDR2 YSLEER come from the germline V gene.

The chain is built from TRBV5-1 and TRBJ2-7, with 10 bases aligning to TRBD1. Trimming removed 2 bases from V and 4 bases from J; junction bases left unmatched: 9. The CDR3 covers 16 residues. The V gene's germline CDR1 is SGHRS and CDR2 YFSETQ. CDR3 nucleotide sequence: TGCGCCAGCAGCTTAACGACAGGGGGCGCTTGGTACGAGCAGTACTTC. Its translation: CASSLTTGGAWYEQYF.

The rearrangement links TRBV11-2 to TRBJ1-6; possibly TRBD1 for D (5 bases). Germline lookup yields CDR1 SGHAT and CDR2 FQNNGV. CDR3 size: 14 residues. V was cut by 6 bases and J by 9 bases, with 15 bases left in between. CDR3 amino acids: CASSQQGGVSPLHF. CDR3 coding DNA: TGTGCCAGCAGTCAGCAGGGAGGGGTTTCACCCCTCCACTTT. Full variable domain (outside the CDR3, taken from reference TRBV11-2 and TRBJ1-6): EAGVAQSPRYKIIEKRQSVAFWCNPISGHATLYWYQQILGQGPKLLIQFQNNGVVDDSQLPKDRFSAERLKGVDSTLKIQPAKLEDSAVYLCASSQQGGVSPLHFGNGTRLTVT.

V usage is TRBV11-1 and J usage is TRBJ2-7, with 9 positions matching TRBD2. Germline V CDR1 and CDR2: SGHAT, FQDESV (reference sequence). This CDR3 region has 15 residues. Trimming removed 5 bases from V and 2 bases from J; junction bases left unmatched: 7. CDR3 sequence: CASSRNSGSTYEQYF. CDR3 DNA: TGTGCCAGCAGCCGGAATAGCGGGAGTACCTACGAGCAGTACTTC. Filled out from reference TRBV11-1 and TRBJ2-7, the complete variable domain reads EAEVAQSPRYKITEKSQAVAFWCDPISGHATLYWYRQILGQGPELLVQFQDESVVDDSQLPKDRFSAERLKGVDSTLKIQPAELGDSAMYLCASSRNSGSTYEQYFGPGTRLTVT.

This chain uses TRBV28 with TRBJ1-4, with a tentative D call TRBD1 (5 bases). In germline, CDR1 is MDHEN, CDR2 SYDVKM. This CDR3 has 11 amino acids. With 5 bases removed from V and 10 bases from J, the gap between germline ends came to 8 bases. CDR3 sequence reads: CASSDRAKLFF. In DNA, the CDR3 is TGTGCCAGCAGTGACAGAGCAAAACTGTTTTTT.